The 20 T cell receptor beta chains given below trace back to one sample, sequenced in a study of spatial heterogeneity in lung cancer. Time point described: sample taken at primary tumor resection. In each case, whole RNA from tumor, nontumor lung or frozen PBMC was sequenced unsorted. TCRdb ran MiXCR on the 5' RACE reads and lists one entry per CDR3 protein. The data show 13,000 or so distinct CDR3 sequences, with about 3.9% seen just once and more than 40% held by the top ten. Here the sequenced sample was PBMCs, taken at surgery. The receptors originated from a male donor with early-stage non-small cell lung cancer.

This clonotype was detected many times. The library was built for alpha chains, so this beta chain is an off-target read and its size means little. V is TRBV11-3 and J is TRBJ2-1; 7 bases are a match to TRBD2. The ends lost 5 bases at V and 1 base at J; junction bases unmatched: 14. Germline CDR1 is SGHNT and CDR2 is YENEEA. CDR3 length equals 18 residues. The CDR3 sequence: CASSPGTGGSRSYNEQFF. The CDR3 region has the DNA TGTGCCAGCAGCCCGGGGACGGGCGGGAGTAGGTCCTACAATGAGCAGTTCTTC.

There are many counts of this clonotype. Being off target in a library aimed at alpha chains, this beta chain has a size of little meaning. V and J are TRBV7-9 and TRBJ2-3; 8 nucleotides line up with TRBD2. The CDR3 spans 16 residues. Germline-derived CDR1 and CDR2 are SEHNR and FQNEAQ (reference sequence). Germline trimming cut 5 bases from V and 2 bases from J; bases unmatched to any gene: 9. The CDR3 sequence is CASSQSGSSNTDTQYF. CDR3 bases: TGTGCCAGCAGCCAGAGCGGGAGCTCGAACACAGATACGCAGTATTTT.

Details on this clonotype: A much larger clone is a single base away; this may be a read error. Since the library was made to target alpha chains, this beta chain is a stray read and its abundance is not meaningful. The CDR3 loop is CVTSRTPVTQQFF. Written as DNA, the CDR3 is TGTGTCACCAGCAGAACTCCGGTGACCCAGCAGTTCTTC. The chain combines TRBV15 with TRBJ2-1; D unresolved. CDR3 length: 13 amino acids. Germline V gives CDR1 LNHNV, CDR2 YYDKDF (reference sequence).

As concerns this clonotype: This beta chain appears as a stray read in a library generated for alpha chains; its size is not informative. The chain uses TRBV24-1 and TRBJ2-1; possibly TRBD2 for D (5 bases). CDR1 and CDR2 (germline): KGHDR, SFDVKD. The CDR3 has 15 residues. Trimming shortened V by 7 bases and J by 0 bases, and 12 bases separated the two germline ends. DNA of the CDR3: TGTGCCACCAGGGGCCGGGGAGTCTCCTACAATGAGCAGTTCTTC. This translates into CATRGRGVSYNEQFF.

This clonotype was counted many times. This beta chain came through as a stray read in a library set up for alpha chains, and its size says little. The chain carries TRBV4-3 and TRBJ1-1; D is undetermined. Looked up from germline, CDR1 is LGHNA and CDR2 is YSLEER. The CDR3 runs to 14 residues. V was trimmed by 0 bases and J by 6 bases, leaving 11 bases between them. CDR3 protein: CASSQDTVTPEAFF. CDR3 sequence (DNA): TGCGCCAGCAGCCAAGATACTGTAACTCCTGAAGCTTTCTTT.

Concerning this clonotype itself: This beta chain came through as a stray read in a library set up for alpha chains, and its size says little. The chain employs TRBV5-1 and TRBJ1-4; D unclear. V was cut by 2 bases and J by 0 bases, with 5 bases left in between. Germline V gene lookup returns CDR1 SGHRS and CDR2 YFSETQ. The CDR3 sequence is 14 residues long. The CDR3 nucleotides read TGCGCCAGCAGCTTTGGGACAACTAATGAAAAACTGTTTTTT. It specifies CASSFGTTNEKLFF.

By proportion, this clonotype is medium-sized. A library prepared for alpha chains yielded this beta chain as an off-target read; its size is of little meaning. The V call is TRBV28, the J call TRBJ1-5; TRBD1 aligns across 8 bases. Per the germline V gene, CDR1 is MDHEN and CDR2 is SYDVKM. V gave up 6 bases and J gave up 6 bases; unmatched junction bases: 16. The CDR3 is 17 amino acids. This chain's CDR3 is CASRPAGAGGAGQPQHF. CDR3 nucleotides: TGTGCCAGCAGGCCGGCAGGAGCAGGGGGCGCGGGTCAGCCCCAGCATTTT. The whole variable domain, filled in from reference TRBV28 and TRBJ1-5, reads DVKVTQSSRYLVKRTGEKVFLECVQDMDHENMFWYRQDPGLGLRLIYFSYDVKMKEKGDIPEGYSVSREKKERFSLILESASTNQTSMYLCASRPAGAGGAGQPQHFGDGTRLSIL.

This clonotype was seen at least ten times. Since it is a stray read in a library aimed at alpha chains, this beta chain has a size that is not meaningful. The V gene is TRBV20-1, the J gene TRBJ2-3, with 10 bases aligning to TRBD2. The V segment lost 0 bases and the J segment 7 bases; nucleotides outside the gene matches: 4. CDR1 is DFQATT, CDR2 SNEGSKA, per germline (reference sequence). The CDR3 runs to 14 residues. The CDR3 DNA follows: TGCAGTGCTAGAGAAGCGGGAGGGCCGCATACGCAGTATTTT. Translated: CSAREAGGPHTQYF.

The sample holds many counts of this clonotype. This beta chain represents an off-target read in a library built for alpha chains; its size is of limited meaning. This rearrangement joins TRBV11-2 to TRBJ2-7; D not certain. This CDR3 contains 12 residues. CDR1 is SGHAT and CDR2 is FQNNGV in the germline V gene. Trimming stripped 0 bases from V and 1 base from J, with 1 base between. CDR3 sequence: CASSLESYEQYF. The DNA for the CDR3 is TGTGCCAGCAGCTTAGAATCCTACGAGCAGTACTTC.

This clonotype was recorded many times. A library prepared for alpha chains yielded this beta chain as an off-target read; its size is of little meaning. The V and J genes are TRBV19 and TRBJ2-5; D uncertain. The V end lost 3 bases, the J end lost 5 bases, and 10 bases lay between the germline ends. This CDR3 comprises 13 residues. Germline-derived CDR1 and CDR2 are LNHDA and SQIVND (reference sequence). As DNA, the CDR3 is TGTGCCAGTAGTATTCAAGGACGGGAGACCCAGTACTTC. Protein sequence: CASSIQGRETQYF.

This clonotype was counted at least ten times. The library was prepared for alpha chains; this beta chain is a stray read, so its frequency means little. The chain links TRBV11-3 to TRBJ2-2; D remains unclear. Germline V gene lookup returns CDR1 SGHNT and CDR2 YENEEA. This CDR3 has 12 residues. The V gene lost 2 bases and the J gene lost 8 bases, with 6 bases spanning the gap. CDR3 in amino acids: CASSLFGGELFF. DNA of the CDR3: TGTGCCAGCAGCTTATTCGGTGGGGAGCTGTTTTTT.

This clonotype has ten or more counts. Found in a library prepared for alpha chains, this beta chain is an off-target read, and its abundance has little meaning. The chain joins TRBV7-9 to TRBJ2-2; unclear D gene. Trimming took off 6 bases at V and 2 bases at J, with 4 bases between the two ends. Germline CDR1 and CDR2: SEHNR and FQNEAQ (reference sequence). This CDR3 is built from 12 residues. The CDR3 DNA follows: TGTGCCAGCAGTCTCAACACCGGGGAGCTGTTTTTT. Residues: CASSLNTGELFF.

A remark on this clonotype: Within a library made for alpha chains, this beta chain is off target, and its count is uninformative. The V and J genes are TRBV7-9 and TRBJ2-1; 12 nucleotides line up with TRBD2. Germline values: CDR1 SEHNR, CDR2 FQNEAQ (reference sequence). This CDR3 has 12 residues. The J segment lost 12 bases and the V segment lost 5 bases, leaving 2 bases of the junction unmatched. The CDR3 sequence: CASSQTSGRQFF. In DNA form, the CDR3 reads TGTGCCAGCAGCCAGACTAGCGGGAGGCAGTTCTTC.

Ten or more counts support this clonotype. Within a library made for alpha chains, this beta chain is off target, and its count is uninformative. The chain employs TRBV28 and TRBJ1-5; 7 nucleotides line up with TRBD1. Germline CDR1 reads MDHEN; CDR2 reads SYDVKM. The junction had 8 bases not matched to a gene; V was cut back by 6 bases and J by 6 bases. CDR3 length equals 14 residues. This CDR3 reads CASSTGEGGQPQHF. CDR3 in DNA: TGTGCCAGCAGCACAGGGGAGGGAGGTCAGCCCCAGCATTTT. The full variable domain, with the rest looked up from reference TRBV28 and TRBJ1-5, is DVKVTQSSRYLVKRTGEKVFLECVQDMDHENMFWYRQDPGLGLRLIYFSYDVKMKEKGDIPEGYSVSREKKERFSLILESASTNQTSMYLCASSTGEGGQPQHFGDGTRLSIL.

This clonotype showed up many times. This beta chain is a stray sequence in a library constructed for alpha chains; its clone size is not meaningful. The rearrangement links TRBV5-1 to TRBJ2-1; 8 positions agree with TRBD1. Germline CDR1 and CDR2: SGHRS and YFSETQ. Losses at the gene ends were 2 bases for V and 2 bases for J; bases not matched to a gene: 21. This CDR3 region has 21 residues. The CDR3 DNA reads TGCGCCAGCAGCTTCCCGCCACCGGGACAGGAAAATCCGGGGGCCTACAATGAGCAGTTCTTC. This sequence encodes CASSFPPPGQENPGAYNEQFF.

In its sample, this clonotype was seen many times. This beta chain is a stray sequence in a library constructed for alpha chains; its clone size is not meaningful. V usage is TRBV20-1 and J usage is TRBJ2-7; D ambiguous. The ends were cut back, 6 bases at V and 5 bases at J, with 11 bases in the middle. The CDR3 consists of 11 residues. Germline V gives CDR1 DFQATT, CDR2 SNEGSKA (reference sequence). The DNA of the CDR3 is TGCAGTGCCCCCGGCGTTGACGAGCAGTACTTC. It codes for CSAPGVDEQYF.

This clonotype has a count of ten or more. The library was prepared for alpha chains; this beta chain is a stray read, so its frequency means little. The CDR3: CASSEGTYQTGELFF. CDR3 DNA sequence: TGTGCCAGCAGTGAAGGGACTTACCAAACCGGGGAGCTGTTTTTT. The V and J genes are TRBV2 and TRBJ2-2, with D possibly matching TRBD2 (5 bases). Germline loops: CDR1 SNHLY, CDR2 FYNNEI. CDR3 length equals 15 residues. The ends were cut back, 1 base at V and 5 bases at J, with 11 bases in the middle.

This clonotype appeared many times. This beta chain turned up in a library designed for alpha chains; as an off-target read, its abundance says little. V is TRBV7-8 and J is TRBJ1-1; 7 bases align to TRBD1. CDR3 size: 16 residues. Germline V CDR1 and CDR2: SGHVS, FQNEAQ. V was clipped by 3 bases and J by 6 bases; unmatched bases: 13. Written as DNA, the CDR3 is TGTGCCAGCAGCTTTTTCGACAGGGCAAAGGGGGCTGAAGCTTTCTTT. Protein: CASSFFDRAKGAEAFF.

This clonotype came up many times. A library made for alpha chains picked up this beta chain off target, so its size means little. The rearrangement joins TRBV6-1 to TRBJ2-7; 7 bases agree with TRBD1. Germline V lookup: CDR1 MNHNS, CDR2 SASEGT. Trimming at V came to 6 bases and at J to 2 bases, leaving 10 bases not matched to a gene. This CDR3 contains 15 residues. The CDR3 coding sequence is TGTGCCAGCAGCCCGACAGGGATTATGACCTACGAGCAGTACTTC. This encodes CASSPTGIMTYEQYF.

The table lists this clonotype with many counts. This beta chain represents an off-target read in a library built for alpha chains; its size is of limited meaning. The V call is TRBV3-1, the J call TRBJ2-1, with D tentatively TRBD1 (5 bases). The CDR3 length is 16 residues. Trimming shortened V by 1 base and J by 6 bases, and 16 bases separated the two germline ends. From germline, CDR1 is LGHDT and CDR2 YNNKEL (reference sequence). The chain's CDR3 is CASSQGGGIGVNEQFF. CDR3 coding DNA: TGTGCCAGCAGCCAAGGCGGCGGTATAGGGGTCAATGAGCAGTTCTTC.